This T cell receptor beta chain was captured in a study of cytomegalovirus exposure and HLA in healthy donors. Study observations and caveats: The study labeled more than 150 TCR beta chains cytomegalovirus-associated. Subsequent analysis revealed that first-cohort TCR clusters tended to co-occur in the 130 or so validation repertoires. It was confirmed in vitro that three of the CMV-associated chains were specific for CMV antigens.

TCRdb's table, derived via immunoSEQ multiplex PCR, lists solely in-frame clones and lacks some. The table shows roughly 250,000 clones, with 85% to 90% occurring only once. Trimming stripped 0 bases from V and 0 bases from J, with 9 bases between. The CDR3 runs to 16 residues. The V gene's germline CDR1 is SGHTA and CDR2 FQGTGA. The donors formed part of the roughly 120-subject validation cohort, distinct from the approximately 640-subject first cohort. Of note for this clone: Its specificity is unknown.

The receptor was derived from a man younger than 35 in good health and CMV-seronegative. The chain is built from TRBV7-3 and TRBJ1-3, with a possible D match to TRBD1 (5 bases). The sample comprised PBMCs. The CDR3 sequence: CASSLTGVDSGNTIYF. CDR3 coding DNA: TGTGCCAGCAGCTTAACAGGGGTCGACTCTGGAAACACCATATATTTT. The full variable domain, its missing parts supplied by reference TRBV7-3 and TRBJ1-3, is GAGVSQTPSNKVTEKGKYVELRCDPISGHTALYWYRQSLGQGPEFLIYFQGTGAADDSGLPNDRFFAVRPEGSVSTLKIQRTERGDSAVYLCASSLTGVDSGNTIYFGEGSWLTVV.